The rows below give T cell receptor beta chains drawn from one sample of a study of T cell responses to AZD1222 COVID-19 vaccine. The assay was immunoSEQ multiplex PCR, and TCRdb's table has in-frame clones only and misses some. The sample records 150,000 or so clones, roughly 89% being singletons. The sample was peripheral blood, taken on day 0 of AZD1222 vaccination. The receptor source for this set is an adult in good health. CDR3s include the opening cysteine and the closing phenylalanine or tryptophan. A D gene is named only where the DNA matches it firmly. Size values are once, few and many counts, or a class for expanded clones, and some rows have none.

v_call	clone_size	d_call	j_call	cdr3_aa	cdr3_nt
TRBV9	-	TRBD2	TRBJ2-3	CASSVGGGSNTDTQYF	TGTGCCAGCAGCGTAGGCGGGGGGTCGAACACAGATACGCAGTATTTT
TRBV5-4	-	TRBD1	TRBJ1-1	CASSADREDTEAFF	TGTGCCAGCAGCGCTGACAGGGAAGACACTGAAGCTTTCTTT
TRBV7-9	few	TRBD2	TRBJ2-3	CASSPSGTSGGVTQYF	TGTGCCAGCAGCCCCTCCGGGACTAGCGGGGGGGTCACGCAGTATTTT
TRBV5-6	-	-	TRBJ1-2	CASSLDSGYTF	TGTGCCAGCAGCTTGGACAGTGGCTACACCTTC
TRBV19	-	-	TRBJ1-5	CASQGSHNQPQHF	TGTGCCAGTCAGGGATCCCATAATCAGCCCCAGCATTTT
TRBV9	-	-	TRBJ1-1	CASSLWTDTEAFF	TGTGCCAGCAGCCTGTGGACAGACACTGAAGCTTTCTTT
TRBV2	-	-	TRBJ2-3	CASNFGTLAAQYF	TGTGCCAGCAACTTCGGTACCCTCGCTGCGCAGTATTTT
TRBV19	-	-	TRBJ1-3	CASSPRGGSGNTIYF	TGTGCCAGTAGTCCCCGAGGGGGGTCTGGAAACACCATATATTTT
TRBV19	-	-	TRBJ2-5	CASSSPGFLGTQYF	TGTGCCAGTAGCTCCCCAGGGTTCTTGGGGACCCAGTACTTC
TRBV30	once	TRBD1	TRBJ1-4	CAWSPSTTIRGGKKLFF	TGTGCCTGGAGCCCCTCGACCACGATCAGGGGGGGTAAAAAACTGTTTTTT
TRBV3-1/TRBV3-2	-	-	TRBJ1-2	CASSQGAGHYGYTF	TGTGCCAGCAGCCAAGGAGCAGGGCACTATGGCTACACCTTC
TRBV19	-	-	TRBJ1-2	CASSVVGGGYTF	TGTGCCAGTAGTGTAGTCGGCGGAGGCTACACCTTC
TRBV11-2	-	-	TRBJ2-7	CASSTTGQRHF	TGTGCCAGCAGCACGACCGGACAGAGACACTTC
TRBV14	-	-	TRBJ1-2	CASSPQGRVNYGYTF	TGTGCCAGCAGCCCACAGGGAAGAGTCAACTATGGCTACACCTTC
TRBV6-5	-	-	TRBJ1-2	CASTSNANYGYTF	TGTGCCAGCACCTCCAATGCTAACTATGGCTACACCTTC
TRBV7-9	-	-	TRBJ2-1	CASGGQTLTRGYNEQFF	TGTGCCTCAGGGGGGCAGACACTAACAAGGGGCTACAATGAGCAGTTCTTC
TRBV9	-	TRBD2	TRBJ2-3	CASSPRGGRLTDTQYF	TGTGCCAGCAGCCCCCGCGGGGGGCGACTAACAGATACGCAGTATTTT
TRBV7-9	-	TRBD1	TRBJ1-6	CASSLVGDSRLAPLHF	TGTGCCAGCAGCTTAGTCGGGGACAGCCGTCTGGCACCCCTCCACTTT
TRBV5-1	-	-	TRBJ1-6	CASSFSYNSPLHF	TGCGCCAGCTCCTTCTCCTATAATTCACCCCTCCACTTT
TRBV5-6	-	-	TRBJ1-1	CASSLGLGGANTEAFF	TGTGCCAGCAGCTTAGGCCTAGGGGGGGCAAACACTGAAGCTTTCTTT
TRBV5-1	-	-	TRBJ2-6	CASSSKGPGKGANVLTF	TGCGCCAGCAGCTCAAAGGGCCCTGGAAAGGGGGCCAACGTCCTGACTTTC
TRBV2	-	TRBD1	TRBJ1-1	CASSPQGAQWTEAFF	TGTGCCAGCAGTCCACAGGGGGCGCAGTGGACTGAAGCTTTCTTT
TRBV9	-	TRBD1	TRBJ2-3	CASSPRQGSTDTQYF	TGTGCCAGCAGCCCACGACAGGGAAGCACAGATACGCAGTATTTT
TRBV15	-	-	TRBJ2-5	CATSRGGHQETQYF	TGTGCCACCAGCAGAGGTGGGCACCAAGAGACCCAGTACTTC
TRBV29-1	-	TRBD1	TRBJ2-2	CSVESGTANTGELFF	TGCAGCGTTGAATCCGGGACAGCAAACACCGGGGAGCTGTTTTTT
TRBV10-3	-	TRBD2	TRBJ2-1	CAIKTGGPGYNEQFF	TGTGCCATCAAGACGGGGGGGCCGGGCTACAATGAGCAGTTCTTC
TRBV7-9	-	-	TRBJ1-3	CASSESDAGNTIYF	TGTGCCAGCAGCGAGTCCGATGCTGGAAACACCATATATTTT
TRBV15	-	TRBD1	TRBJ1-4	CATTGTGLEKLFF	TGTGCCACTACCGGGACAGGGCTTGAAAAACTGTTTTTT
TRBV6-1	-	-	TRBJ2-7	CASSEGARNYEQYF	TGTGCCAGCAGTGAGGGGGCGCGGAACTACGAGCAGTACTTC
TRBV7-2	-	TRBD2	TRBJ2-1	CASSPGGYNEQFF	TGTGCCAGCAGCCCGGGGGGGTACAATGAGCAGTTCTTC
TRBV27	-	-	TRBJ1-2	CASSRDPEGYGYTF	TGTGCCAGCAGTCGGGACCCCGAGGGCTATGGCTACACCTTC
TRBV7-3	-	-	TRBJ1-1	CASSLTGGPNTEAFF	TGTGCCAGCAGCTTAACGGGGGGGCCCAACACTGAAGCTTTCTTT
TRBV10-2	-	-	TRBJ2-5	CASSFTQETQYF	TGCGCCAGCAGCTTCACCCAAGAGACCCAGTACTTC
TRBV18	-	TRBD1	TRBJ2-5	CASSPFLMGQGQETQYF	TGTGCCAGCTCACCATTTCTCATGGGACAGGGGCAAGAGACCCAGTACTTC
TRBV6-2/TRBV6-3	-	-	TRBJ1-1	CASSYSGITEAFF	TGTGCCAGCAGTTACTCGGGGATTACTGAAGCTTTCTTT
TRBV7-2	-	-	TRBJ1-6	CASSMGEAGLSLHF	TGTGCCAGCAGCATGGGGGAAGCCGGGTTATCCCTCCACTTT
TRBV29-1	once	TRBD2	TRBJ2-1	CSVVLAGGPRGGGEQFF	TGCAGCGTTGTGTTGGCGGGGGGCCCCCGGGGTGGTGGTGAGCAGTTCTTC
TRBV18	-	-	TRBJ1-1	CASSPAVNTEAFF	TGTGCCAGCTCACCGGCAGTTAACACTGAAGCTTTCTTT